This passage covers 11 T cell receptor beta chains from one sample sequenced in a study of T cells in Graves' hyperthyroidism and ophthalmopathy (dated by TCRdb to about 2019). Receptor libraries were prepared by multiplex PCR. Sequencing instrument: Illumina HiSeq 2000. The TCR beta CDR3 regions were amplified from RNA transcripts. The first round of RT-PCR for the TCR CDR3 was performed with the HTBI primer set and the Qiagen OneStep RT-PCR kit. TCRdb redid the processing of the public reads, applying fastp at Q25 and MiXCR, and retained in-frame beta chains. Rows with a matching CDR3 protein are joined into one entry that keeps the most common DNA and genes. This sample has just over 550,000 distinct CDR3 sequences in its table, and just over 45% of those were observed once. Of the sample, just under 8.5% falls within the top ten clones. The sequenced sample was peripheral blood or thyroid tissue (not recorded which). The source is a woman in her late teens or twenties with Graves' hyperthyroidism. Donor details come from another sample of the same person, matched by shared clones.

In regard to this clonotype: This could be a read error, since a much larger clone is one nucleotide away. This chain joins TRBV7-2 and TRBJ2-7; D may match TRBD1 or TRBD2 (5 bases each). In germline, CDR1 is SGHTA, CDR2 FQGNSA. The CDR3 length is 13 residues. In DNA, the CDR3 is TGTGCCAACAGCTTAGAGGGGTTTTACGAGCAGTACTTC. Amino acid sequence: CANSLEGFYEQYF.

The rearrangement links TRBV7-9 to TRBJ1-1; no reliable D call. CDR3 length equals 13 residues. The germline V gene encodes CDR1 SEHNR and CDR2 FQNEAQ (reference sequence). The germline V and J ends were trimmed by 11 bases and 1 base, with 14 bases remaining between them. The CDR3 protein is CAWSADTNTEAFF. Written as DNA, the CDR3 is TGTGCCTGGAGTGCTGACACGAACACTGAAGCTTTCTTT.

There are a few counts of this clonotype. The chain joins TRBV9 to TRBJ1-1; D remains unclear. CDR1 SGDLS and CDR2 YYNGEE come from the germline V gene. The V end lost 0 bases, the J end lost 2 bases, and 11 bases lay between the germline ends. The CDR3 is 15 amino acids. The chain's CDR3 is CASSVAAGINTEAFF. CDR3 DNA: TGTGCCAGCAGCGTAGCTGCCGGGATTAACACTGAAGCTTTCTTT.

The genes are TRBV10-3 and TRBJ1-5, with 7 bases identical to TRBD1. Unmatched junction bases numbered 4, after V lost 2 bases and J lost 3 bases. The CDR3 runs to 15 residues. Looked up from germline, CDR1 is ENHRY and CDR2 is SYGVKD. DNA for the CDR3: TGTGCCATCAGTGAGATGGGACAGTACAATCAGCCCCAGCATTTT. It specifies CAISEMGQYNQPQHF.

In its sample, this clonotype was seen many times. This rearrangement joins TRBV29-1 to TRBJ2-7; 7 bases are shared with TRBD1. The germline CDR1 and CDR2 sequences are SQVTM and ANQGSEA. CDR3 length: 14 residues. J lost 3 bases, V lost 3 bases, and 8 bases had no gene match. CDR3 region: CSVEDRTSGYEQYF. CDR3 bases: TGCAGCGTTGAGGACAGGACAAGTGGCTACGAGCAGTACTTC.

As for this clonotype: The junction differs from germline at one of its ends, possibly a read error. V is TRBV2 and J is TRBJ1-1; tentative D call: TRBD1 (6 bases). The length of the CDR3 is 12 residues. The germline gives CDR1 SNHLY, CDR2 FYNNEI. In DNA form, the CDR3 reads TGTGTCAGCAGTGAGGGACAACTGAAAGCTTTCTTT. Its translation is CVSSEGQLKAFF. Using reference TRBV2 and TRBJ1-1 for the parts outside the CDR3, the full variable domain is EPEVTQTPSHQVTQMGQEVILRCVPISNHLYFYWYRQILGQKVEFLVSFYNNEISEKSEIFDDQFSVERPDGSNFTLKIRSTKLEDSAMYFCVSSEGQLKAFFGQGTRLTVV.

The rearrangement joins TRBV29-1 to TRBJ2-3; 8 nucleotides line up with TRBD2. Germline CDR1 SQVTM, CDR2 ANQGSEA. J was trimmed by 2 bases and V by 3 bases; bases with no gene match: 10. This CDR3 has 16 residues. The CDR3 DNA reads TGCAGCGTTGAGAGGTCCGGGAGGGCCCTCACAGATACGCAGTATTTT. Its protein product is CSVERSGRALTDTQYF.

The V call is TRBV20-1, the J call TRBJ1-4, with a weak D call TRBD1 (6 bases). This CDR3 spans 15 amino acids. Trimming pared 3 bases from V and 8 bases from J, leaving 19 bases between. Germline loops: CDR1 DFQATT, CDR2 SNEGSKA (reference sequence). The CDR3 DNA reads TGCAGTGCTAGTACCTCTGAACAGGGAGACGAAAAACTGTTTTTT. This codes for CSASTSEQGDEKLFF.

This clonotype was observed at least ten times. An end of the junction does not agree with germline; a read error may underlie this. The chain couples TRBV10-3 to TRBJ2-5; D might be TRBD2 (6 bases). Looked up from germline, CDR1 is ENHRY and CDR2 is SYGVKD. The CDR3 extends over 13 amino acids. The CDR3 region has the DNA TGTGCCAGCAGTGAGCGGGTCCAAGAGACCCAGTACTTC. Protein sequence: CASSERVQETQYF.

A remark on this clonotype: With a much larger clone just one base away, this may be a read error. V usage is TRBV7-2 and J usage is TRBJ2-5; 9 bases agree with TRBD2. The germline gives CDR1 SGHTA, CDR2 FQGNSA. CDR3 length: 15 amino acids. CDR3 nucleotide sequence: TGTGCCAGCAGCTTCGGGCTAGCGGGACAAGAGACCCAGAACTTC. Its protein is CASSFGLAGQETQNF.

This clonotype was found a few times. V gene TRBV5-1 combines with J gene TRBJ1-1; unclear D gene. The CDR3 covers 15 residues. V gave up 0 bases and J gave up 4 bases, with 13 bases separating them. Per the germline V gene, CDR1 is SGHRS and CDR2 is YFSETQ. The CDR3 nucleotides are TGCGCCAGCAGCTTGGCCGGGGTTACGGGCACTGAAGCTTTCTTT. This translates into CASSLAGVTGTEAFF.